Shown below are 30 T cell receptor beta chains from a single sample sequenced in a study of glioma-infiltrating T cells (dated by TCRdb to the mid-2010s). Sequencing took place on an Illumina MiSeq. The iRepertoire nested amplicon-rescue multiplex PCR (arm-PCR) platform was used to amplify TCR alpha and beta CDR3 regions from RNA. The raw public reads went through TCRdb reprocessing: fastp at Q25, MiXCR clone calling, in-frame beta chains kept. Entries that share a CDR3 protein sequence are merged under the most common genes and DNA. In all, the sample holds fewer than 500,000 distinct CDR3 sequences, and about two fifths of those were seen once. Clones ranked in the top ten supply approximately 12% of the sample. Sequencing was performed on glioma tissue, nonneoplastic brain tissue, or PBMCs (not recorded which). These receptors were collected from a human donor with low-grade glioma or glioblastoma, undergoing nonglioma brain surgery, or in good health (not recorded which).

This clonotype was found a few times. The chain joins TRBV4-1 to TRBJ2-7, with 7 nucleotides matching TRBD2. This CDR3 region has 16 residues. V shed 1 base, J shed 1 base, and the junction held 7 bases outside the gene matches. The germline V gene has CDR1 MGHRA and CDR2 YSYEKL. CDR3 protein: CASSQVGQAGSYEQYF. As DNA, the CDR3 is TGCGCCAGCAGCCAAGTAGGTCAAGCGGGGTCCTACGAGCAGTACTTC.

The chain uses TRBV18 and TRBJ1-2; 7 nucleotides align to TRBD1. The CDR3 is 15 residues long. The V and J ends lost 0 bases and 8 bases, in that order; junction bases with no gene match: 9. CDR1 is KGHSH, CDR2 LQKENI, per germline. CDR3 DNA: TGTGCCAGCTCACCACCGGAAAGGGGGCTAGGCGGCTACACCTTC. It translates to CASSPPERGLGGYTF. Drawing the rest from reference TRBV18 and TRBJ1-2, the complete variable domain is NAGVMQNPRHLVRRRGQEARLRCSPMKGHSHVYWYRQLPEEGLKFMVYLQKENIIDESGMPKERFSAEFPKEGPSILRIQQVVRGDSAAYFCASSPPERGLGGYTFGSGTRLTVV.

This clonotype has just a few counts. This chain joins TRBV28 and TRBJ2-1; TRBD2 is a possible D gene (6 bases). Germline V gene data show CDR1 as MDHEN and CDR2 as SYDVKM. Trimming pared 5 bases from V and 3 bases from J, leaving 20 bases between. The CDR3 extends over 17 amino acids. CDR3 bases: TGTGCCAGCAGTCCCCCCGGTGGGAGGCGGAACTACAATGAGCAGTTCTTC. Its protein product is CASSPPGGRRNYNEQFF.

The sample holds a few counts of this clonotype. The rearrangement uses TRBV28 and TRBJ2-7; D may be TRBD1 or TRBD2 (5 bases each). From germline, CDR1 is MDHEN and CDR2 SYDVKM. The CDR3 has 16 residues. Trimming left V 2 bases short and J 4 bases short, with 18 bases between. CDR3 amino acids: CASSLSGTGIRYEQYF. CDR3 DNA: TGTGCCAGCAGTTTAAGTGGGACGGGAATTAGATACGAGCAGTACTTC.

This clonotype has a count of ten or more. J is TRBJ2-7 and V is TRBV6-2 or TRBV6-3; the D gene could be TRBD1 or TRBD2 (5 bases each). The CDR3 spans 14 residues. Germline V CDR1 and CDR2: MNHEY, SVGEGT. With 5 bases removed from V and 3 bases from J, the gap between germline ends came to 14 bases. This chain's CDR3 is CASSNRGPIYEQYF. The DNA for the CDR3 is TGTGCCAGCAGTAATCGGGGACCCATCTACGAGCAGTACTTC.

This chain uses TRBV4-3 with TRBJ2-7; no clear D gene. This CDR3 has 14 residues. The V gene lost 0 bases and the J gene lost 4 bases, with 10 bases spanning the gap. Germline V CDR1 and CDR2: LGHNA, YSLEER. CDR3 in DNA: TGCGCCAGCAGCCAAGATTGGGGATTATACGAGCAGTACTTC. It translates to CASSQDWGLYEQYF.

The rearrangement links TRBV7-8 to TRBJ2-2; 12 positions match TRBD2. The trim removed 2 bases at V and 6 bases at J, leaving 10 bases unmatched. The CDR3 is 18 amino acids. The germline V gene encodes CDR1 SGHVS and CDR2 FQNEAQ. This CDR3 is CASSLRAPSGRAPGELFF. Written as DNA, the CDR3 is TGTGCCAGCAGCTTAAGGGCTCCTAGCGGGAGGGCCCCCGGGGAGCTGTTTTTT.

About this clonotype: The conserved final phenylalanine or tryptophan is absent from the CDR3, which likely points to a read error. J is TRBJ2-1 and V is TRBV6-1, with no clear D. V was pared by 10 bases and J by 0 bases, with 7 bases between. CDR3 length equals 12 residues. Per the germline V gene, CDR1 is MNHNS and CDR2 is SASEGT. The CDR3 DNA sequence: TGTGCCATCGGCGACTCCTACAATGAGCAGTTCTTA. Translating it yields CAIGDSYNEQFL.

The V gene is TRBV7-6, the J gene TRBJ2-1, with a weak D call TRBD2 (5 bases). Trimming cost V 4 bases and J 0 bases, with 13 bases left between them. The CDR3 contains 16 residues. In germline, CDR1 is SGHVS, CDR2 FNYEAQ. The CDR3 bases are TGTGCCAGCAGCTCCCCCCTAAGCGGCTCCTACAATGAGCAGTTCTTC. Translating gives CASSSPLSGSYNEQFF.

This clonotype was observed a few times. The chain links TRBV7-2 to TRBJ2-4, with D hard to call. Between the trimmed V and J ends, which lost 1 base and 5 bases, there was a span of 18 bases. The CDR3 loop spans 17 amino acids. Germline lookup yields CDR1 SGHTA and CDR2 FQGNSA. CDR3 region: CASSLGLGSTTQNIQYF. The CDR3 coding sequence is TGTGCCAGCAGCTTAGGGCTCGGATCAACCACCCAAAACATTCAGTACTTC.

As regards this clonotype: At one end, the junction sequence differs from germline, possibly due to a read error. The chain is built from TRBV6-5 and TRBJ2-7, with 9 bases fitting TRBD2. In germline, CDR1 is MNHEY, CDR2 SVGAGI. The CDR3 runs 17 residues. CDR3 nucleotide sequence: TGTGCCATCAGTGGGGTGGTAACTAGCGGGCGTACCTACGAGCAGTACTTC. Protein: CAISGVVTSGRTYEQYF.

This clonotype has just one count. J is TRBJ1-4 and V is TRBV12-3 or TRBV12-4; 7 bases align to TRBD1. Losses at the gene ends were 4 bases for V and 5 bases for J; bases not matched to a gene: 4. This CDR3 is built from 14 residues. CDR3 loop: CASSYTGVNEKLFF. In DNA, the CDR3 is TGTGCCAGCAGTTATACAGGGGTCAATGAAAAACTGTTTTTT.

The V call is TRBV18, the J call TRBJ2-3, with a tentative D call TRBD2 (6 bases). This CDR3 contains 15 residues. Germline V gene lookup returns CDR1 KGHSH and CDR2 LQKENI. Trimming shortened V by 0 bases and J by 5 bases, and 12 bases separated the two germline ends. CDR3 in amino acids: CASSPPLRAGDTQYF. CDR3 bases: TGTGCCAGCTCACCACCCCTGAGAGCGGGAGATACGCAGTATTTT.

This chain joins TRBV29-1 and TRBJ1-1; 7 positions match TRBD1. V shed 5 bases and J 6 bases; nucleotides not matched to a gene: 3. CDR3 length: 11 amino acids. Germline V gene data show CDR1 as SQVTM and CDR2 as ANQGSEA. In DNA form, the CDR3 reads TGCAGCGTTCAAGGGGGCCCTGAAGCTTTCTTT. Residues: CSVQGGPEAFF.

A word on this clonotype: It may be a read error: a sequence one base away is much more abundant. The gene calls are TRBV27 and TRBJ1-6; D is unresolved. There are 13 residues in the CDR3. V was shortened by 10 bases and J by 1 base, with 8 bases between the two germline ends. Germline values: CDR1 MNHEY, CDR2 SMNVEV (reference sequence). CDR3 sequence reads: CATCRSYNSPLHF. CDR3 coding DNA: TGTGCCACCTGTAGGTCCTATAATTCACCCCTCCACTTT.

The rearrangement uses TRBV5-8 and TRBJ1-1; D unresolved. The germline V gene has CDR1 SGHTS and CDR2 YDEGEE. Between the trimmed V and J ends, which lost 1 base and 1 base, there was a span of 8 bases. This CDR3 comprises 14 residues. Here the CDR3 reads CASSLFQANTEAFF. CDR3 sequence (DNA): TGTGCCAGCAGCTTGTTTCAGGCGAACACTGAAGCTTTCTTT.

The chain recombines TRBV5-4 with TRBJ2-5; TRBD1 matches at 11 bases. CDR3 length: 15 residues. Germline V lookup: CDR1 SGHNT, CDR2 YYREEE (reference sequence). J gave up 5 bases and V 4 bases, and 7 bases lay outside the gene matches. Here the CDR3 reads CASSPWTGGVETQYF. In DNA form, the CDR3 reads TGTGCCAGCAGCCCCTGGACAGGGGGCGTTGAGACCCAGTACTTC.

The chain carries TRBV20-1 and TRBJ2-7; either TRBD1 or TRBD2 may supply D (6 bases each). Trimming pared 3 bases from V and 7 bases from J, leaving 19 bases between. Germline CDR1 is DFQATT and CDR2 is SNEGSKA (reference sequence). This CDR3 contains 14 residues. CDR3 region: CSARTSGWDNEQYF. The DNA for the CDR3 is TGCAGTGCTAGGACTAGTGGTTGGGACAATGAGCAGTACTTC.

V and J are TRBV18 and TRBJ1-2; 9 bases fit TRBD1. CDR1 is KGHSH, CDR2 LQKENI, per germline. CDR3 size: 14 residues. J gave up 4 bases and V 3 bases, and 3 bases lay outside the gene matches. In nucleotides, the CDR3 is TGTGCCAGCTCACCTGAGACAGGGGGCTATGGCTACACCTTC. It is translated as CASSPETGGYGYTF. Using reference TRBV18 and TRBJ1-2 for the parts outside the CDR3, the full variable domain is NAGVMQNPRHLVRRRGQEARLRCSPMKGHSHVYWYRQLPEEGLKFMVYLQKENIIDESGMPKERFSAEFPKEGPSILRIQQVVRGDSAAYFCASSPETGGYGYTFGSGTRLTVV.

This rearrangement joins TRBV6-2 or TRBV6-3 to TRBJ2-2; D is undetermined. CDR3 length: 14 residues. Per germline, CDR1 MNHEY and CDR2 SVGEGT. With 9 bases removed from V and 0 bases from J, the gap between germline ends came to 11 bases. The CDR3 sequence: CASTRDPNTGELFF. The CDR3 region has the DNA TGTGCCAGTACCAGAGATCCGAACACCGGGGAGCTGTTTTTT.

This clonotype was picked up a small number of times. This chain's CDR3 is CATPRGLGYTEAFF. CDR3 sequence (DNA): TGTGCCACCCCGCGGGGCCTCGGGTACACTGAAGCTTTCTTT. The chain links TRBV6-1 to TRBJ1-1; weak D call: TRBD1 (5 bases). From germline, CDR1 is MNHNS and CDR2 SASEGT. The CDR3 spans 14 residues. V shed 10 bases and J shed 3 bases, with 18 bases lying between them.

The rearrangement links TRBV7-2 to TRBJ2-7; 9 bases are a match to TRBD2. Trimming at V came to 1 base and at J to 3 bases, leaving 7 bases not matched to a gene. The CDR3 consists of 16 residues. Germline CDR1 reads SGHTA; CDR2 reads FQGNSA. The CDR3 is CASSLGDSGRFYEQYF. DNA for the CDR3: TGTGCCAGCAGCTTAGGTGATAGCGGGAGATTCTACGAGCAGTACTTC.

In its sample, this clonotype was seen many times. J is TRBJ2-7 and V is TRBV6-2 or TRBV6-3; 13 nucleotides line up with TRBD2. V lost 5 bases to trimming and J lost 6 bases; unmatched junction nucleotides: 4. Per the germline V gene, CDR1 is MNHEY and CDR2 is SVGEGT. CDR3 length equals 14 residues. The CDR3 region is CASSRLAGGPEQYF. The CDR3 DNA is TGTGCCAGCAGTCGACTAGCGGGAGGTCCCGAGCAGTACTTC.

This clonotype was recorded at least ten times. The V call is TRBV20-1, the J call TRBJ2-7; the match to TRBD2 covers 7 bases. Germline-derived CDR1 and CDR2 are DFQATT and SNEGSKA (reference sequence). The CDR3 runs 13 residues. With 4 bases clipped from V and 0 bases from J, the junction kept 3 bases outside the gene matches. The CDR3 bases are TGCAGTGCTAAGGCGGGAGCCTCCTACGAGCAGTACTTC. Translation: CSAKAGASYEQYF.

The rearrangement joins TRBV27 to TRBJ1-2, with D possibly being TRBD1 (5 bases). Trimming left V 4 bases short and J 4 bases short, with 13 bases between. The germline V gene has CDR1 MNHEY and CDR2 SMNVEV (reference sequence). The CDR3 is 14 residues long. The CDR3 region has the DNA TGTGCCAGCAGTTACCGGGGGTCCTTCTATGGCTACACCTTC. Residues: CASSYRGSFYGYTF.

The rearrangement uses TRBV14 and TRBJ2-7; D is perhaps TRBD2 (6 bases). CDR1 and CDR2 (germline): SGHDN, FVKESK. This CDR3 contains 15 residues. V was pared by 2 bases and J by 2 bases, with 13 bases between. The DNA for the CDR3 is TGTGCCAGCAGCCAACAGGGAGGAGGAACCTACGAGCAGTACTTC. This sequence encodes CASSQQGGGTYEQYF.

This clonotype was seen a few times. V and J are TRBV7-6 and TRBJ2-1, with 9 bases matching TRBD2. This CDR3 region has 17 residues. With V trimmed by 2 bases and J by 3 bases, 8 bases remained unmatched. Germline V gives CDR1 SGHVS, CDR2 FNYEAQ. The CDR3 sequence: CASSLPGLAKNYNEQFF. The DNA for the CDR3 is TGTGCCAGCAGCTTACCTGGACTAGCGAAAAACTACAATGAGCAGTTCTTC.

V is TRBV7-3 and J is TRBJ2-3, with 8 bases lining up with TRBD2. V lost 3 bases, J lost 8 bases, and 1 base stayed unmatched. Germline CDR1 and CDR2: SGHTA and FQGTGA. The CDR3 runs 12 residues. The CDR3 DNA reads as TGTGCCAGCAGCTTTCGGGAGGGTACGCAGTATTTT. Translated, it gives CASSFREGTQYF.

This clonotype was counted a few times. The CDR3 DNA follows: TGTGCCAGCAGTTACCCGGCGGGACAGGGCAACTATGGCTACACCTTC. It translates to CASSYPAGQGNYGYTF. V is TRBV6-5 and J is TRBJ1-2; 9 positions agree with TRBD1. CDR3 length: 16 amino acids. The germline CDR1 and CDR2 sequences are MNHEY and SVGAGI. V lost 2 bases and J lost 2; bases outside the gene matches: 6.

This clonotype was observed a handful of times. The chain couples TRBV24-1 to TRBJ2-2; maybe TRBD1 (5 bases). CDR1 KGHDR and CDR2 SFDVKD come from the germline V gene. V shed 1 base and J shed 3 bases, with 11 bases lying between them. There are 16 residues in the CDR3. CDR3 DNA sequence: TGTGCCACCAGTGATTTACTCAGGGTTTACACCGGGGAGCTGTTTTTT. It codes for CATSDLLRVYTGELFF.